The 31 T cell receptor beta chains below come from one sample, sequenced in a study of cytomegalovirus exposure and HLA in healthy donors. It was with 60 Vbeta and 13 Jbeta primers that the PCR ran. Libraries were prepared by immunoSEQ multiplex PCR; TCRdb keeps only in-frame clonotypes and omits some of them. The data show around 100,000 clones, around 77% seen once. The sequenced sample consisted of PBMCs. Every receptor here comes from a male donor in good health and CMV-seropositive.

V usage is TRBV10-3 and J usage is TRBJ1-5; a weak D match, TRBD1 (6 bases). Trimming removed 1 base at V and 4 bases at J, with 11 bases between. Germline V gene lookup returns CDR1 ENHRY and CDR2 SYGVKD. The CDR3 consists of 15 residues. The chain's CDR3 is CAISEYTGQNQPQHF. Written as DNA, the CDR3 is TGTGCCATCAGTGAGTACACAGGGCAGAATCAGCCCCAGCATTTT.

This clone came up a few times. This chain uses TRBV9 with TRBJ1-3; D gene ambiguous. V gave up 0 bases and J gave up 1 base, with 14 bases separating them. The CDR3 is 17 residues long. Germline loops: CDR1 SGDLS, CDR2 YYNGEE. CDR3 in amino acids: CASSVAHREGSGNTIYF. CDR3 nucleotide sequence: TGTGCCAGCAGCGTAGCCCACCGTGAGGGATCTGGAAACACCATATATTTT.

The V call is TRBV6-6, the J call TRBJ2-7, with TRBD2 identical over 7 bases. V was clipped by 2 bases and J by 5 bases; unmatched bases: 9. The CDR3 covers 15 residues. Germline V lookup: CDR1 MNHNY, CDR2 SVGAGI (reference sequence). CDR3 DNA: TGTGCCAGCAGTTACCCGATCAGCGGGAACCACGAGCAGTACTTC. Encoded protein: CASSYPISGNHEQYF.

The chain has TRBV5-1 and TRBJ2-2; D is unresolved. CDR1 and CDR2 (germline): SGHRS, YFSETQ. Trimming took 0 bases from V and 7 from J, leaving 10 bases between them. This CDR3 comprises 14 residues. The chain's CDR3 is CASSLEPTGGELFF. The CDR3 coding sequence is TGCGCCAGCAGCTTGGAACCTACGGGCGGGGAGCTGTTTTTT. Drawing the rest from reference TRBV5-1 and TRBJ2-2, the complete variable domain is KAGVTQTPRYLIKTRGQQVTLSCSPISGHRSVSWYQQTPGQGLQFLFEYFSETQRNKGNFPGRFSGRQFSNSRSEMNVSTLELGDSALYLCASSLEPTGGELFFGEGSRLTVL.

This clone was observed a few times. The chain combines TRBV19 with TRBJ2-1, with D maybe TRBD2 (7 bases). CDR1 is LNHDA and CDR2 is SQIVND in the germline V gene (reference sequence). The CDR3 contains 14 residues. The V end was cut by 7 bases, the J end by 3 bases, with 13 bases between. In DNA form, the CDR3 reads TGTGCCAGTAACGGGGGGACAAACTACAATGAGCAGTTCTTC. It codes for CASNGGTNYNEQFF.

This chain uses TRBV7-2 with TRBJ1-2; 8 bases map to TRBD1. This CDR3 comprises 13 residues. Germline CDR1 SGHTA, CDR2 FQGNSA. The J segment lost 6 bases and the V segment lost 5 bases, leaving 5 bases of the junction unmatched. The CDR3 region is CASSPNRGDGYTF. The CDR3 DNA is TGTGCCAGCAGCCCGAACAGGGGGGATGGCTACACCTTC.

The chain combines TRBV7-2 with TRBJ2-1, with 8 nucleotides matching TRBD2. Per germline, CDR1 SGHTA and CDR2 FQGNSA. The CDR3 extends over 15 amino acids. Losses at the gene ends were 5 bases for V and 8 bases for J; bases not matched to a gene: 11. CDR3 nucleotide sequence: TGTGCCAGCAGCCCCCAGAGCGGGGGTATGGATGAGCAGTTCTTC. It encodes CASSPQSGGMDEQFF.

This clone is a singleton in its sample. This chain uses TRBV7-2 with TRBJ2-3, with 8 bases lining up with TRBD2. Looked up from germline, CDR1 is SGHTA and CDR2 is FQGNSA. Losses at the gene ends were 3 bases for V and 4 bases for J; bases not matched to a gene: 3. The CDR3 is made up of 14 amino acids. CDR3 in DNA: TGTGCCAGCAGCTTCTGGCGGGGGGCAGATACGCAGTATTTT. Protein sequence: CASSFWRGADTQYF. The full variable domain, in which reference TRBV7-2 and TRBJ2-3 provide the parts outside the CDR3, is GAGVSQSPSNKVTEKGKDVELRCDPISGHTALYWYRQSLGQGLEFLIYFQGNSAPDKSGLPSDRFSAERTGGSVSTLTIQRTQQEDSAVYLCASSFWRGADTQYFGPGTRLTVL.

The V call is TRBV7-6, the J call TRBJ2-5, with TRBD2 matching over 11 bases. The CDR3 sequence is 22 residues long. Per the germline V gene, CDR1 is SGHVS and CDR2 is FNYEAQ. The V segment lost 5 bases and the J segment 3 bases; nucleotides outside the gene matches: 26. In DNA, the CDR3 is TGTGCCAGCAGCCGTTACCCGGCAGGGGGGCAACTAGCGGGAGCCCCGAAAGAGACCCAGTACTTC. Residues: CASSRYPAGGQLAGAPKETQYF.

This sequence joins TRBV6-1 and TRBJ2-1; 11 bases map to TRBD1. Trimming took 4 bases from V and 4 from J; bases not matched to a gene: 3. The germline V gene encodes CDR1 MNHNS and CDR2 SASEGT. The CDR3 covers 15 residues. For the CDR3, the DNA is TGTGCCAGCAGTGCTGGGACAGGGGGGTACAATGAGCAGTTCTTC. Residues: CASSAGTGGYNEQFF.

The CDR3 DNA is TGTGCCAGCAGTGTAACTTACAATGAGCAGTTCTTC. Amino acid sequence: CASSVTYNEQFF. The chain links TRBV6-1 to TRBJ2-1; D is uncertain. From germline, CDR1 is MNHNS and CDR2 SASEGT. The CDR3 sequence is 12 residues long. The V end lost 4 bases, the J end lost 4 bases, and 5 bases lay between the germline ends.

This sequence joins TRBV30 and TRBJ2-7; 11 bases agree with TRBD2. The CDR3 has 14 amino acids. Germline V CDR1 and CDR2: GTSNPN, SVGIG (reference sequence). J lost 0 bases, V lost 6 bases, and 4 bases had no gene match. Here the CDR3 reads CACKTSGSSYEQYF. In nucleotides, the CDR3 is TGTGCCTGCAAAACTAGCGGGAGCTCCTACGAGCAGTACTTC.

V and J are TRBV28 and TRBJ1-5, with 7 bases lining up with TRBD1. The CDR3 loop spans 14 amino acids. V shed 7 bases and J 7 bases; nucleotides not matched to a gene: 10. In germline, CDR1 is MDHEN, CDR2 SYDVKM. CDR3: CASNPGQSGQPQHF. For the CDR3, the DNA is TGTGCCAGCAACCCGGGACAGTCTGGCCAGCCCCAGCATTTT.

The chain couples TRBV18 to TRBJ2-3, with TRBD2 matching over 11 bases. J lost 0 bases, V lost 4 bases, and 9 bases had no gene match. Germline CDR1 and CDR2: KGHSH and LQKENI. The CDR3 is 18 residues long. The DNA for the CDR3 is TGTGCCAGCTCACAACTGAGTCTAGCGGGAGGTAGCACAGATACGCAGTATTTT. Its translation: CASSQLSLAGGSTDTQYF. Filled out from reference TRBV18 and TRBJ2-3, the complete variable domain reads NAGVMQNPRHLVRRRGQEARLRCSPMKGHSHVYWYRQLPEEGLKFMVYLQKENIIDESGMPKERFSAEFPKEGPSILRIQQVVRGDSAAYFCASSQLSLAGGSTDTQYFGPGTRLTVL.

The CDR3 protein is CASSEGQGVEGYTF. CDR3 in DNA: TGTGCCAGCAGTGAAGGACAGGGGGTTGAAGGCTACACCTTC. This sequence joins TRBV6-1 and TRBJ1-2; 9 bases match TRBD1. CDR3 length: 14 amino acids. The junction had 5 bases not matched to a gene; V was cut back by 1 base and J by 8 bases. Germline CDR1 MNHNS, CDR2 SASEGT.

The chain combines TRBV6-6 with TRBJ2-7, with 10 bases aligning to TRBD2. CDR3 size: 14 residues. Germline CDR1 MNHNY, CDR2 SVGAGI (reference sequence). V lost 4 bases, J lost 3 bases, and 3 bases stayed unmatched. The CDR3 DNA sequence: TGTGCCAGCAGTTTGACTAGCGGGTACTACGAGCAGTACTTC. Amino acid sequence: CASSLTSGYYEQYF.

The CDR3 is CASRILSGRGDTQYF. CDR3 DNA sequence: TGTGCCAGCAGGATCCTAAGCGGGAGGGGAGATACGCAGTATTTT. The rearrangement joins TRBV7-8 to TRBJ2-3, with 10 positions matching TRBD2. The CDR3 contains 15 residues. Germline assignment: CDR1 SGHVS and CDR2 FQNEAQ. Germline trimming cut 6 bases from V and 5 bases from J; bases unmatched to any gene: 8.

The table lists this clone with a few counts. This chain's CDR3 is CAIGGPQGPIYF. The CDR3 DNA follows: TGTGCCATCGGGGGACCTCAGGGGCCCATATATTTT. The chain uses TRBV10-3 and TRBJ1-3; TRBD1 might be the D (6 bases). Trimming cost V 8 bases and J 11 bases, with 16 bases left between them. This CDR3 has 12 residues. CDR1 is ENHRY and CDR2 is SYGVKD in the germline V gene.

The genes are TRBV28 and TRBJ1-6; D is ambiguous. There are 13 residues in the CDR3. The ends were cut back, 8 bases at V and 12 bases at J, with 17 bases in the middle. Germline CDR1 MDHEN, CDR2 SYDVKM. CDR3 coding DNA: TGTGCCAGCCGAACAACATCAGATCTACCCCTCCACTTT. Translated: CASRTTSDLPLHF.

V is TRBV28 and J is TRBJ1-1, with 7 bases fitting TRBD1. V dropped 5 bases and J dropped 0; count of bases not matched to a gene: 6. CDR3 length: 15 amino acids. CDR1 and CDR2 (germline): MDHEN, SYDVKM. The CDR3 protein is CASSPRQGMNTEAFF. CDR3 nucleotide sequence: TGTGCCAGCAGTCCGCGACAGGGAATGAACACTGAAGCTTTCTTT.

The CDR3 region has the DNA TGCGCCAGCAGCGAGACACAGGGTCTGGTCACTGAAGCTTTCTTT. Translated: CASSETQGLVTEAFF. This chain connects TRBV5-1 to TRBJ1-1; D is perhaps TRBD1 (6 bases). The CDR3 covers 15 residues. Trimming left V 4 bases short and J 4 bases short, with 17 bases between. Germline assignment: CDR1 SGHRS and CDR2 YFSETQ. Combining the CDR3 with reference TRBV5-1 and TRBJ1-1 gives the whole variable domain KAGVTQTPRYLIKTRGQQVTLSCSPISGHRSVSWYQQTPGQGLQFLFEYFSETQRNKGNFPGRFSGRQFSNSRSEMNVSTLELGDSALYLCASSETQGLVTEAFFGQGTRLTVV.

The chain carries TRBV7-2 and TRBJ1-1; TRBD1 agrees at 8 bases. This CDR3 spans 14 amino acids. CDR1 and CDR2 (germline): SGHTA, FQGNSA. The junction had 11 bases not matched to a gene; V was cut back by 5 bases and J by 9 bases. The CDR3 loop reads CASSAQPRTGQAFF. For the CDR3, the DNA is TGTGCCAGCAGCGCACAACCTAGGACAGGGCAAGCTTTCTTT.

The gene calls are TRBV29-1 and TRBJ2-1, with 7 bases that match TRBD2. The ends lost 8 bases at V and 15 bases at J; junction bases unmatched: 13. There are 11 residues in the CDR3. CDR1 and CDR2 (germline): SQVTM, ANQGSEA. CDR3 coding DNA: TGCAGCTTCGGGGGGAACGGAGCCCCGTTCTTC. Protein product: CSFGGNGAPFF.

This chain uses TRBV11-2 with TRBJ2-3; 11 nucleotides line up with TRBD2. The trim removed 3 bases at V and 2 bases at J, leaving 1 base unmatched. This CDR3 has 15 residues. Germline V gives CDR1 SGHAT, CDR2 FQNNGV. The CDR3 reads CASSFSGRATDTQYF. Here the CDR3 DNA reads TGTGCCAGCAGCTTTAGCGGGAGGGCCACAGATACGCAGTATTTT. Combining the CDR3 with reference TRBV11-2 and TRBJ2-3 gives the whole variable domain EAGVAQSPRYKIIEKRQSVAFWCNPISGHATLYWYQQILGQGPKLLIQFQNNGVVDDSQLPKDRFSAERLKGVDSTLKIQPAKLEDSAVYLCASSFSGRATDTQYFGPGTRLTVL.

The DNA of the CDR3 is TGCAGCGTTGAACCCCTAGCCGCGAACTACAATGAGCAGTTCTTC. Protein sequence: CSVEPLAANYNEQFF. The V and J genes are TRBV29-1 and TRBJ2-1; possible D gene TRBD2, 5 bases. The ends were cut back, 2 bases at V and 3 bases at J, with 14 bases in the middle. Germline values: CDR1 SQVTM, CDR2 ANQGSEA. The CDR3 covers 15 residues.

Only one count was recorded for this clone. In nucleotides, the CDR3 is TGCGCCAGCAGCTTTGGACAGGGTGTTGATGAGCAGTTCTTC. This encodes CASSFGQGVDEQFF. The rearrangement uses TRBV5-1 and TRBJ2-1, with 8 bases matching TRBD1. Unmatched junction bases numbered 6, after V lost 2 bases and J lost 8 bases. Looked up from germline, CDR1 is SGHRS and CDR2 is YFSETQ. The length of the CDR3 is 14 residues.

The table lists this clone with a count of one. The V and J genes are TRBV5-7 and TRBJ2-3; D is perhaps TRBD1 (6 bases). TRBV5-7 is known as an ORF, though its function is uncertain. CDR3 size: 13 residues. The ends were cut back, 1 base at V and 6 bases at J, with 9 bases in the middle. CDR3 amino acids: CASSLYRVDTQYF. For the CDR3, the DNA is TGTGCCAGCAGCTTGTACAGGGTTGATACGCAGTATTTT.

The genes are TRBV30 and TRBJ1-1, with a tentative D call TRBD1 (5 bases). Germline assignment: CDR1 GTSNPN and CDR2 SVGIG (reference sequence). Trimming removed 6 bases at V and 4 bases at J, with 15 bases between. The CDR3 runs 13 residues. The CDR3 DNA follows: TGTGCCTGCGCCTTCGGAAGGGGCACTGAAGCTTTCTTT. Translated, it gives CACAFGRGTEAFF.

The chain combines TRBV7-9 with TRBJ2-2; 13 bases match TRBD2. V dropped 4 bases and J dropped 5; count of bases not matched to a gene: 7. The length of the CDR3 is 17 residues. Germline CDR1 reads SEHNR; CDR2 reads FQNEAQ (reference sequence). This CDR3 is CASSSGTSGMGTGELFF. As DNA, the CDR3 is TGTGCCAGCAGCTCGGGGACTAGCGGGATGGGAACCGGGGAGCTGTTTTTT. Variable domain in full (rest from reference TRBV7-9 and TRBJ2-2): DTGVSQNPRHKITKRGQNVTFRCDPISEHNRLYWYRQTLGQGPEFLTYFQNEAQLEKSRLLSDRFSAERPKGSFSTLEIQRTEQGDSAMYLCASSSGTSGMGTGELFFGEGSRLTVL.

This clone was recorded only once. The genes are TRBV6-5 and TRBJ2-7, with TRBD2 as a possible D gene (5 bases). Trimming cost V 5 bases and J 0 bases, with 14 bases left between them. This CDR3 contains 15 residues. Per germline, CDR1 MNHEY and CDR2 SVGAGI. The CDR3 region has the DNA TGTGCCAGCAGTGCGAGGGTGGGGAGCTCCTACGAGCAGTACTTC. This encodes CASSARVGSSYEQYF.

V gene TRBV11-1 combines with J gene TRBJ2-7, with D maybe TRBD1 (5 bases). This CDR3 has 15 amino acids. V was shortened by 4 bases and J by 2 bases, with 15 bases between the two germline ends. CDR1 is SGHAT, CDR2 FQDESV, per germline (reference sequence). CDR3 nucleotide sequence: TGTGCCAGCAGCTCCAGAAGGGGTGGGACCTACGAGCAGTACTTC. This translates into CASSSRRGGTYEQYF.